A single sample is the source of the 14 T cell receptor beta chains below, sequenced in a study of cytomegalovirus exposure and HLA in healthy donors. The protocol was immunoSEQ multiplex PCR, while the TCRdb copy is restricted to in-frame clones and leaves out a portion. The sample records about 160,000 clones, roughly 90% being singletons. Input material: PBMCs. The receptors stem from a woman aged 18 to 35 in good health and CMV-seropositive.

In nucleotides, the CDR3 is TGTGCCAGCAGTTCCATCGACAATCGTAATGGCTACACCTTC. Translation: CASSSIDNRNGYTF. The V gene is TRBV28, the J gene TRBJ1-2; D call uncertain. V gave up 4 bases and J gave up 6 bases, with 15 bases separating them. Germline CDR1 and CDR2: MDHEN and SYDVKM. CDR3 length: 14 residues.

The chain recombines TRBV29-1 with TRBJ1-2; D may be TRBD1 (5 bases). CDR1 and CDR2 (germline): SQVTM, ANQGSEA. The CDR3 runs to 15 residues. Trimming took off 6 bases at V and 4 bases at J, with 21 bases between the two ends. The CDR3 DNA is TGCAGCGTCCCTGGGGAGGGGCGGGGATCCTATGGCTACACCTTC. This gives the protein CSVPGEGRGSYGYTF.

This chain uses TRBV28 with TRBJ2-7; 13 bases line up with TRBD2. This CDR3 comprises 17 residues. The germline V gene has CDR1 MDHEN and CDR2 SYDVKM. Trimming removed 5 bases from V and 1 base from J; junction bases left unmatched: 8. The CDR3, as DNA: TGTGCCAGCAGTCTAGGACTAGCGGGAGAGTTATCCTACGAGCAGTACTTC. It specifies CASSLGLAGELSYEQYF.

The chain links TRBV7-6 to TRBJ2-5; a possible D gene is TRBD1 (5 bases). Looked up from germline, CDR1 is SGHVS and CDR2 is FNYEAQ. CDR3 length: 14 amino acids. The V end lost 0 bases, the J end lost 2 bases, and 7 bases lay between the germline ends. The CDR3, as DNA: TGTGCCAGCAGCTTAGCGCCAGGGCAAGAGACCCAGTACTTC. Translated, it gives CASSLAPGQETQYF.

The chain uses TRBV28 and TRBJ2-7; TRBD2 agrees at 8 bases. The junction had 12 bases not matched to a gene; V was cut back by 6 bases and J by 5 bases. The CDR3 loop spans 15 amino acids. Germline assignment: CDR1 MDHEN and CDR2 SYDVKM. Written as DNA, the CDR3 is TGTGCCAGCAGGGATGCGGGGACTAGAATCGACGAGCAGTACTTC. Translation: CASRDAGTRIDEQYF.

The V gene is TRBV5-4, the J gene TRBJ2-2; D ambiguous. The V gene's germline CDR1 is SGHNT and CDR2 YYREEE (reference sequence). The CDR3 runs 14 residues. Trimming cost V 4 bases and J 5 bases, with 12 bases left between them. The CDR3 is CASSTTSSTGELFF. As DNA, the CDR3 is TGTGCCAGCAGCACCACATCATCAACCGGGGAGCTGTTTTTT.

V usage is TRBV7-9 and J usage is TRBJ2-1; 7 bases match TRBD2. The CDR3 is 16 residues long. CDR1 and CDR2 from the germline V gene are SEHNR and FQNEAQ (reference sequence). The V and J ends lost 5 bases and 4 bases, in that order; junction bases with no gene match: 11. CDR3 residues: CASSDSGGHRYNEQFF. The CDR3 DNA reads TGTGCCAGCAGCGATTCGGGAGGCCACAGGTACAATGAGCAGTTCTTC. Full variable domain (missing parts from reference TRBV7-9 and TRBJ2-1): DTGVSQNPRHKITKRGQNVTFRCDPISEHNRLYWYRQTLGQGPEFLTYFQNEAQLEKSRLLSDRFSAERPKGSFSTLEIQRTEQGDSAMYLCASSDSGGHRYNEQFFGPGTRLTVL.

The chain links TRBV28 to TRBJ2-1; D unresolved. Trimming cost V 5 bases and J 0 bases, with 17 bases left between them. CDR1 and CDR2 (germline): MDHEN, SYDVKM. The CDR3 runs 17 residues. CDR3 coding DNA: TGTGCCAGCAGTACTACCTGGCGACGGAGCTCCTACAATGAGCAGTTCTTC. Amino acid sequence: CASSTTWRRSSYNEQFF.

This CDR3 is CASSDRGNRGYTF. CDR3 nucleotide sequence: TGTGCCAGCAGCGACAGGGGGAACCGTGGCTACACCTTC. This chain joins TRBV28 and TRBJ1-2; TRBD1 matches at 9 bases. CDR1 MDHEN and CDR2 SYDVKM come from the germline V gene. After removal of 6 bases from V and 7 bases from J, the junction contained 6 bases not matched to a gene. This CDR3 comprises 13 residues.

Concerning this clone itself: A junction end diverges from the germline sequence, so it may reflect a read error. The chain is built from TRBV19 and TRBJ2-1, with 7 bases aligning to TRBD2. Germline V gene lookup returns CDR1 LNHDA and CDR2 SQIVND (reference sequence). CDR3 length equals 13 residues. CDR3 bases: TGTGCCAGTAGTATTAGTCTGGGTCTAGCGGTCCTCTTC. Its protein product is CASSISLGLAVLF.

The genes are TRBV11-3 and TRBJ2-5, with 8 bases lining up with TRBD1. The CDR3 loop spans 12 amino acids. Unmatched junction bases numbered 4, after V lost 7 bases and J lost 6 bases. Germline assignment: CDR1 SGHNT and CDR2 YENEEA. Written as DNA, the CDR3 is TGTGCCAGCACCACAGGGGGGCAGACCCAGTACTTC. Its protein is CASTTGGQTQYF.

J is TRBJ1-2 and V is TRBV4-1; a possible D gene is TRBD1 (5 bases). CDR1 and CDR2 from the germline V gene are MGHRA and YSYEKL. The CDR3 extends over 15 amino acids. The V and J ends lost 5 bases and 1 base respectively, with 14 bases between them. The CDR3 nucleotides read TGCGCCAGCAGCGTTCGGACATCTATTAACTATGGCTACACCTTC. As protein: CASSVRTSINYGYTF.

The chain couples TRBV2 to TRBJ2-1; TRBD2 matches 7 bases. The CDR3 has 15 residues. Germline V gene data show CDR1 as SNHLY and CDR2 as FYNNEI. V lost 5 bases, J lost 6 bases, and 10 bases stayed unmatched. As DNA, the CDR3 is TGTGCCAGCAGTATAAGCGGGGTCGGAATCAATGAGCAGTTCTTC. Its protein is CASSISGVGINEQFF. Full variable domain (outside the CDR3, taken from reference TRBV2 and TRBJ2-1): EPEVTQTPSHQVTQMGQEVILRCVPISNHLYFYWYRQILGQKVEFLVSFYNNEISEKSEIFDDQFSVERPDGSNFTLKIRSTKLEDSAMYFCASSISGVGINEQFFGPGTRLTVL.

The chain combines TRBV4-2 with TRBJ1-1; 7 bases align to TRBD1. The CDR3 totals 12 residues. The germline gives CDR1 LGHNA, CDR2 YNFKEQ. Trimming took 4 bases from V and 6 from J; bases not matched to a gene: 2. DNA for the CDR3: TGTGCCAGCAGCCTGACAGGGTCTGAAGCTTTCTTT. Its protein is CASSLTGSEAFF.